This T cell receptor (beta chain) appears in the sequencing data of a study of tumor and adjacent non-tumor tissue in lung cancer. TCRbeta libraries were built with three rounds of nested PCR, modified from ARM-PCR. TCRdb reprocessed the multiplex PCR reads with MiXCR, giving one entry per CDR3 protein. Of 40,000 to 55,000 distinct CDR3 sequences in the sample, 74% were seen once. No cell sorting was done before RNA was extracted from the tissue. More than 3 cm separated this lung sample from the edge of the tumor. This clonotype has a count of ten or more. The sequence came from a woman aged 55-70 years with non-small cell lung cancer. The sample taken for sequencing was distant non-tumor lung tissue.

The CDR3 reads CASTSQGPYNEQFF. Here the CDR3 DNA reads TGTGCCAGCACCTCCCAGGGGCCCTACAATGAGCAGTTCTTC. The V and J genes are TRBV21-1 and TRBJ2-1; the table assigns TRBD1, which was not confirmed against the DNA. TRBV21-1 is deemed a pseudogene. The CDR3 extends over 14 amino acids.